This T cell receptor (beta chain) was identified in a study of T cell responses to AZD1222 COVID-19 vaccine. Trimming at V came to 0 bases and at J to 10 bases, leaving 3 bases not matched to a gene. The germline gives CDR1 LNHDA, CDR2 SQIVND (reference sequence). The CDR3 is made up of 13 amino acids. This clone was seen once. Libraries were prepared by immunoSEQ multiplex PCR; TCRdb keeps only in-frame clonotypes and omits some of them. Of about 110,000 clones listed, around 96% are singletons. The chain combines TRBV19 with TRBJ1-1; 9 bases line up with TRBD1. This TCR came from an adult in good health. The sample in question was peripheral blood, obtained on day 0 of AZD1222 vaccination. In DNA, the CDR3 is TGTGCCAGTAGTATAGATCCGACAGGGGGAGCTTTCTTT. This sequence encodes CASSIDPTGGAFF.